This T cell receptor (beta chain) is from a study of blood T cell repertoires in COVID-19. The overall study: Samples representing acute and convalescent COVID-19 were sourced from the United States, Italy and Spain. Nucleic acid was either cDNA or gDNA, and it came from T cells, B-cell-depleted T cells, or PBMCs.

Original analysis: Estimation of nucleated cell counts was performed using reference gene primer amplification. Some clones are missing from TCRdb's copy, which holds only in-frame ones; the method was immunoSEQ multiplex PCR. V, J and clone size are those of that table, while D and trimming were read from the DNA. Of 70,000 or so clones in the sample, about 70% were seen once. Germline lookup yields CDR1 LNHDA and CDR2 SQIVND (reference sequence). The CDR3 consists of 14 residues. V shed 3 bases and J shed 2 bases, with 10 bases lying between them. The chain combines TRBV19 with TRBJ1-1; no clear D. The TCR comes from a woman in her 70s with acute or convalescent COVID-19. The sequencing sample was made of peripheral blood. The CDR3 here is CASSMGARNTEAFF. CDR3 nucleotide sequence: TGTGCCAGTAGTATGGGAGCTAGAAACACTGAAGCTTTCTTT.